The 14 T cell receptor beta chains reported below all come from one sample, sequenced in a study of blood T cell repertoires in COVID-19. Sequencing used immunoSEQ multiplex PCR; TCRdb keeps in-frame clones, though not all of them. The sample lists some 390,000 clones, approximately 90% occurring once. Material for sequencing was peripheral blood. These receptors came from a woman in her thirties or forties with COVID-19, enrolled during active disease.

The rearrangement links TRBV28 to TRBJ2-7, with 7 bases matching TRBD1. Trimming at V came to 8 bases and at J to 5 bases, leaving 18 bases not matched to a gene. The CDR3 is 16 amino acids. CDR1 is MDHEN, CDR2 SYDVKM, per germline. This CDR3 is CASGAPTGSNLDEQYF. Here the CDR3 DNA reads TGTGCCAGCGGCGCCCCGACAGGGAGCAACTTAGACGAGCAGTACTTC.

This chain uses TRBV18 with TRBJ1-5; D possibly corresponds to TRBD1 (5 bases). Germline CDR1 and CDR2: KGHSH and LQKENI. Trimming took off 3 bases at V and 12 bases at J, with 15 bases between the two ends. This CDR3 spans 13 amino acids. The CDR3: CASSPTPSTDQHF. DNA of the CDR3: TGTGCCAGCTCACCGACGCCCTCGACAGACCAGCATTTT.

In this sample, this clone turned up a few times. This chain uses TRBV6-5 with TRBJ2-5; tentatively, D is TRBD2 (6 bases). The ends were cut back, 5 bases at V and 5 bases at J, with 15 bases in the middle. CDR1 MNHEY and CDR2 SVGAGI come from the germline V gene. The CDR3 has 14 amino acids. For the CDR3, the DNA is TGTGCCAGCAGTATGGGGGGATTCGGGGAGACCCAGTACTTC. Encoded protein: CASSMGGFGETQYF.

The chain carries TRBV11-2 and TRBJ2-1, with 9 bases matching TRBD2. J lost 10 bases, V lost 1 base, and 2 bases had no gene match. The germline V gene encodes CDR1 SGHAT and CDR2 FQNNGV. There are 13 residues in the CDR3. The CDR3 coding sequence is TGTGCCAGCAGCTTAGCCCTAGCGGGGGAGCAGTTCTTC. Translating gives CASSLALAGEQFF.

This chain uses TRBV24-1 with TRBJ1-5; tentative D call: TRBD1 (5 bases). The germline V gene encodes CDR1 KGHDR and CDR2 SFDVKD. V gave up 3 bases and J gave up 11 bases, with 10 bases separating them. The CDR3 contains 12 residues. The CDR3 coding sequence is TGTGCCACCAGTGATCCCCGGGGGGCCCAGCATTTT. Translated: CATSDPRGAQHF.

The rearrangement uses TRBV28 and TRBJ1-2, with D possibly matching TRBD1 (6 bases). Germline lookup yields CDR1 MDHEN and CDR2 SYDVKM. The CDR3 has 13 amino acids. Deletions cut 2 bases from V and 7 bases from J, with 11 bases between. CDR3 DNA sequence: TGTGCCAGCAGTTTACCCCAGGGGCTTGGCTACACCTTC. Protein product: CASSLPQGLGYTF.

The V and J genes are TRBV28 and TRBJ2-7; tentative D call: TRBD2 (6 bases). The germline gives CDR1 MDHEN, CDR2 SYDVKM. This CDR3 is built from 14 residues. Trimming left V 2 bases short and J 5 bases short, with 13 bases between. The CDR3 DNA is TGTGCCAGCAGTTTAAGCGGAGGGGTCCACGAGCAGTACTTC. Amino acid sequence: CASSLSGGVHEQYF. Variable domain in full (rest from reference TRBV28 and TRBJ2-7): DVKVTQSSRYLVKRTGEKVFLECVQDMDHENMFWYRQDPGLGLRLIYFSYDVKMKEKGDIPEGYSVSREKKERFSLILESASTNQTSMYLCASSLSGGVHEQYFGPGTRLTVT.

This chain joins TRBV6-2 or TRBV6-3 and TRBJ1-5, with D unresolved. This CDR3 has 17 amino acids. Trimming removed 5 bases from V and 4 bases from J, with 21 bases in between. The V gene's germline CDR1 is MNHEY and CDR2 SVGEGT. CDR3 sequence: CASSPRLGGPVNQPQHF. CDR3 DNA sequence: TGTGCCAGCAGTCCACGCTTAGGCGGGCCGGTAAATCAGCCCCAGCATTTT.

The sample holds one count of this clone. V gene TRBV5-1 combines with J gene TRBJ1-1, with a tentative D call TRBD1 (5 bases). Trimming stripped 3 bases from V and 0 bases from J, with 21 bases between. CDR3 length equals 18 residues. CDR1 is SGHRS and CDR2 is YFSETQ in the germline V gene. CDR3 sequence (DNA): TGCGCCAGCAGCTGGGGACTACGTCCTTCCCGATTGAACACTGAAGCTTTCTTT. As protein: CASSWGLRPSRLNTEAFF.

The chain combines TRBV27 with TRBJ1-2; the D is unclear. The CDR3 has 15 residues. The germline CDR1 and CDR2 sequences are MNHEY and SMNVEV (reference sequence). Deletions cut 5 bases from V and 6 bases from J, with 19 bases between. The CDR3 region is CASSQMRTASNGYTF. Written as DNA, the CDR3 is TGTGCCAGCAGTCAAATGCGAACCGCGTCGAATGGCTACACCTTC.

V is TRBV5-1 and J is TRBJ1-4, with D maybe TRBD1 (6 bases). The CDR3 has 13 amino acids. Germline loops: CDR1 SGHRS, CDR2 YFSETQ. The germline V and J ends were trimmed by 1 base and 8 bases, with 9 bases remaining between them. CDR3 protein: CASSLQGREKLFF. The CDR3 DNA follows: TGCGCCAGCAGCTTGCAGGGGCGGGAAAAACTGTTTTTT.

This chain connects TRBV12-3 or TRBV12-4 to TRBJ1-1; D not resolved. The CDR3 has 11 residues. V was cut by 6 bases and J by 11 bases, with 13 bases left in between. The CDR3 DNA reads as TGTGCCAGCAGCGACTACGCGGGGGCTTTCTTT. Its protein is CASSDYAGAFF.

This clone was seen only once. This chain joins TRBV7-2 and TRBJ2-5; 12 bases are shared with TRBD2. The junction had 6 bases not matched to a gene; V was cut back by 1 base and J by 3 bases. From germline, CDR1 is SGHTA and CDR2 FQGNSA. The CDR3 is 17 residues long. CDR3 nucleotides: TGTGCCAGCAGCTTAGGGCTTCGACTAGCGGGGGAAGAGACCCAGTACTTC. Its translation is CASSLGLRLAGEETQYF.

This chain joins TRBV7-6 and TRBJ2-5, with TRBD2 as a possible D gene (5 bases). The CDR3 has 11 residues. Per the germline V gene, CDR1 is SGHVS and CDR2 is FNYEAQ. Trimming stripped 5 bases from V and 13 bases from J, with 14 bases between. The CDR3 DNA reads TGTGCCAGCAGCACAAGGGAGAAATGGTACTTC. Protein sequence: CASSTREKWYF.